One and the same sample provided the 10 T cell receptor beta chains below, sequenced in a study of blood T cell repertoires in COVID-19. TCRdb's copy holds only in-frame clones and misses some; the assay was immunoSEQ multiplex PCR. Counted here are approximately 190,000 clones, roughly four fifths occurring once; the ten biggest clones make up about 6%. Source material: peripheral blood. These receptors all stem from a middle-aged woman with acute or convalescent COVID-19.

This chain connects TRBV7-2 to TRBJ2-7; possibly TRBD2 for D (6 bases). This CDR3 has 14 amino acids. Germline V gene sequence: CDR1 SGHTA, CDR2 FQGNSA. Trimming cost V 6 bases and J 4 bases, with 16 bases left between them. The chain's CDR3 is CASSQGGYWYEQYF. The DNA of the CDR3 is TGTGCCAGCAGTCAAGGAGGGTATTGGTACGAGCAGTACTTC.

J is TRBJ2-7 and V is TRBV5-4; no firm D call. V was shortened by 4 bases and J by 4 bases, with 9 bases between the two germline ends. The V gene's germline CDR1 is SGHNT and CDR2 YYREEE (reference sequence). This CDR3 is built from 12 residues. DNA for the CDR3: TGTGCCAGCAGCCCTGTGAGTTACGAGCAGTACTTC. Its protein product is CASSPVSYEQYF. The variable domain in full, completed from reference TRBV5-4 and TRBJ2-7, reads ETGVTQSPTHLIKTRGQQVTLRCSSQSGHNTVSWYQQALGQGPQFIFQYYREEENGRGNFPPRFSGLQFPNYSSELNVNALELDDSALYLCASSPVSYEQYFGPGTRLTVT.

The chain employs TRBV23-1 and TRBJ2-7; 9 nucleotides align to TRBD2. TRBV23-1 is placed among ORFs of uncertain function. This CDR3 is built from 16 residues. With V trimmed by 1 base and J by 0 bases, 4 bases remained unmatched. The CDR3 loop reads CASSQLWREGSYEQYF. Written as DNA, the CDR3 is TGCGCCAGCAGTCAATTATGGCGGGAGGGCTCCTACGAGCAGTACTTC.

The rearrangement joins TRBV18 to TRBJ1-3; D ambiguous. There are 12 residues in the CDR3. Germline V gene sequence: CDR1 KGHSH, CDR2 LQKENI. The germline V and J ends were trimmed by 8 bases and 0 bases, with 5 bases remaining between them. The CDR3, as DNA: TGTGCCAGCCACAGCTCTGGAAACACCATATATTTT. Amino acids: CASHSSGNTIYF.

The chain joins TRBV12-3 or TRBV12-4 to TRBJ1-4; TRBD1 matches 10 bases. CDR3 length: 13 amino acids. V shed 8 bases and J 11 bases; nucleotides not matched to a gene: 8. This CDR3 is CASGEGTGAKLFF. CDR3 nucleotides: TGTGCCAGCGGAGAGGGGACAGGGGCCAAACTGTTTTTT.

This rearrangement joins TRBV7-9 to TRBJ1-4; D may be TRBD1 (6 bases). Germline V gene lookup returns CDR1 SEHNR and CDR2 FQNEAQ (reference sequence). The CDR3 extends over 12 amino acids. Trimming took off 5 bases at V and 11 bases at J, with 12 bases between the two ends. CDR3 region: CASSPRTDKLFF. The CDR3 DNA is TGTGCCAGCAGCCCCCGGACAGATAAACTGTTTTTT.

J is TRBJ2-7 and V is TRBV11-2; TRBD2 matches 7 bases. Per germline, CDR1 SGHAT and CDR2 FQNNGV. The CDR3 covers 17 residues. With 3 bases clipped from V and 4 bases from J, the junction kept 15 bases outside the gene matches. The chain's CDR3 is CASSFYAGSGKYYEQYF. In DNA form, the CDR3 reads TGTGCCAGCAGCTTCTACGCGGGGAGCGGGAAGTATTACGAGCAGTACTTC.

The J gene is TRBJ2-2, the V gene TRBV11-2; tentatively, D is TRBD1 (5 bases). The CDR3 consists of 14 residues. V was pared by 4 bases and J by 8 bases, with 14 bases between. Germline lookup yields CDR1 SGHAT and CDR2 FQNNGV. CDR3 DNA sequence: TGTGCCAGCAGCTCCACCAGGGTGATTGGGGAGCTGTTTTTT. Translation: CASSSTRVIGELFF.

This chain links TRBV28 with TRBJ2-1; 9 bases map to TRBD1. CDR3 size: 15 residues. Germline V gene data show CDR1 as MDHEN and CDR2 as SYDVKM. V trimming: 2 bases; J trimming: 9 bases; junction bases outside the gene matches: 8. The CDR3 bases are TGTGCCAGCAGTTTAGAATTCCGGGACAGGGTTGAGCAGTTCTTC. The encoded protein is CASSLEFRDRVEQFF.

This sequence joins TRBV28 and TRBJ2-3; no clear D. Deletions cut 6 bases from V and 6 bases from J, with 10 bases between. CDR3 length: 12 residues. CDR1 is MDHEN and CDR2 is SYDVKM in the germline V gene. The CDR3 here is CASRSRADTQYF. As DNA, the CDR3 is TGTGCCAGCAGGTCCAGAGCGGATACGCAGTATTTT.